A single sample gave rise to the 17 T cell receptor beta chains below, sequenced in a study of blood T cell repertoires in COVID-19. TCRdb's copy holds only in-frame clones and misses some; the assay was immunoSEQ multiplex PCR. The sample lists around 270,000 clones; roughly 88% were seen once. Sequenced material: PBMCs or T cells enriched from blood (not recorded which). All receptors come from a woman aged 30 to 39 who had recovered from COVID-19.

V gene TRBV19 combines with J gene TRBJ2-1, with no clear D. The CDR3 is made up of 18 amino acids. Trimming pared 2 bases from V and 5 bases from J, leaving 22 bases between. Per germline, CDR1 LNHDA and CDR2 SQIVND (reference sequence). The CDR3 bases are TGTGCCAGTAGTATAAGGCAGGTCGTACCTTTGCAGGACAATGAGCAGTTCTTC. This translates into CASSIRQVVPLQDNEQFF.

This chain connects TRBV27 to TRBJ1-5; D unresolved. CDR1 is MNHEY and CDR2 is SMNVEV in the germline V gene (reference sequence). The CDR3 is 16 amino acids. With 0 bases removed from V and 0 bases from J, the gap between germline ends came to 9 bases. For the CDR3, the DNA is TGTGCCAGCAGTTTATCGGCGGTGTATAGCAATCAGCCCCAGCATTTT. The encoded protein is CASSLSAVYSNQPQHF.

Only one count was recorded for this clone. The chain links TRBV2 to TRBJ1-2, with unresolved D. Between the trimmed V and J ends, which lost 4 bases and 5 bases, there was a span of 14 bases. This CDR3 is built from 14 residues. Germline loops: CDR1 SNHLY, CDR2 FYNNEI. CDR3 sequence: CASSGPTTGYGYTF. CDR3 sequence (DNA): TGTGCCAGCAGTGGTCCCACTACCGGTTATGGCTACACCTTC.

CDR3 region: CASGGGTGWGYQPQHF. As DNA, the CDR3 is TGTGCCAGCGGGGGAGGGACAGGTTGGGGCTATCAGCCCCAGCATTTT. V usage is TRBV19 and J usage is TRBJ1-5, with TRBD1 identical over 8 bases. Per germline, CDR1 LNHDA and CDR2 SQIVND (reference sequence). V shed 9 bases and J 5 bases; nucleotides not matched to a gene: 15. This CDR3 region has 16 residues. Together with reference TRBV19 and TRBJ1-5, the CDR3 gives the full variable domain: DGGITQSPKYLFRKEGQNVTLSCEQNLNHDAMYWYRQDPGQGLRLIYYSQIVNDFQKGDIAEGYSVSREKKESFPLTVTSAQKNPTAFYLCASGGGTGWGYQPQHFGDGTRLSIL.

This chain uses TRBV28 with TRBJ2-1, with 9 positions matching TRBD1. The germline gives CDR1 MDHEN, CDR2 SYDVKM. The CDR3 has 16 amino acids. V was pared by 4 bases and J by 9 bases, with 13 bases of the junction left unmatched. CDR3 sequence: CASSSQQGALTAEQFF. For the CDR3, the DNA is TGTGCCAGCAGTTCTCAACAGGGGGCCCTGACGGCTGAGCAGTTCTTC.

The chain recombines TRBV4-1 with TRBJ2-7, with 10 nucleotides matching TRBD1. The V segment lost 3 bases and the J segment 3 bases; nucleotides outside the gene matches: 5. This CDR3 is built from 15 residues. Per germline, CDR1 MGHRA and CDR2 YSYEKL. CDR3 nucleotide sequence: TGCGCCAGCAGCCATCCGACAGGGGGCCTCTACGAGCAGTACTTC. Amino acids: CASSHPTGGLYEQYF.

J is TRBJ2-7 and V is TRBV7-6; 7 positions match TRBD1. Germline lookup yields CDR1 SGHVS and CDR2 FNYEAQ. The length of the CDR3 is 14 residues. Germline trimming cut 1 base from V and 1 base from J; bases unmatched to any gene: 1. DNA of the CDR3: TGTGCCAGCAGCTTAGAGGACAGGTCCTACGAGCAGTACTTC. Its protein is CASSLEDRSYEQYF. Full variable domain (rest looked up from reference TRBV7-6 and TRBJ2-7): GAGVSQSPRYKVTKRGQDVALRCDPISGHVSLYWYRQALGQGPEFLTYFNYEAQQDKSGLPNDRFSAERPEGSISTLTIQRTEQRDSAMYRCASSLEDRSYEQYFGPGTRLTVT.

The chain recombines TRBV4-1 with TRBJ1-5; 7 bases match TRBD1. CDR3 length: 14 residues. V was clipped by 1 base and J by 8 bases; unmatched bases: 5. Germline V gene lookup returns CDR1 MGHRA and CDR2 YSYEKL. The CDR3 DNA is TGCGCCAGCAGCCAAGTTGGGACAGCAGAGCCCCAGCATTTT. This translates into CASSQVGTAEPQHF.

V is TRBV27 and J is TRBJ2-1; weak D call: TRBD2 (6 bases). The germline V gene has CDR1 MNHEY and CDR2 SMNVEV (reference sequence). The V gene lost 2 bases and the J gene lost 9 bases, with 14 bases spanning the gap. The CDR3 is 14 amino acids. This CDR3 is CASSLNLGLGEQFF. The CDR3 bases are TGTGCCAGCAGTTTAAACCTGGGACTTGGTGAGCAGTTCTTC.

The chain has TRBV30 and TRBJ2-5; 13 bases fit TRBD2. The V and J ends lost 1 base and 5 bases, in that order; junction bases with no gene match: 7. There are 16 residues in the CDR3. Germline V lookup: CDR1 GTSNPN, CDR2 SVGIG (reference sequence). The CDR3 nucleotides are TGTGCCTGGAGTGACGGGACTAGCGGGGTTAGGGAGACCCAGTACTTC. It codes for CAWSDGTSGVRETQYF. Using reference TRBV30 and TRBJ2-5 for the parts outside the CDR3, the full variable domain is SQTIHQWPATLVQPVGSPLSLECTVEGTSNPNLYWYRQAAGRGLQLLFYSVGIGQISSEVPQNLSASRPQDRQFILSSKKLLLSDSGFYLCAWSDGTSGVRETQYFGPGTRLLVL.

This clone was counted a single time. The V gene is TRBV28, the J gene TRBJ1-2; perhaps TRBD1 as D (5 bases). This CDR3 is 12 amino acids long. CDR1 is MDHEN and CDR2 is SYDVKM in the germline V gene. Trimming pared 8 bases from V and 3 bases from J, leaving 10 bases between. The CDR3 reads CASGAPHYGYTF. The CDR3 region has the DNA TGTGCCAGCGGGGCCCCCCACTATGGCTACACCTTC.

The chain uses TRBV6-5 and TRBJ1-2; 8 nucleotides agree with TRBD1. The CDR3 length is 14 residues. CDR1 is MNHEY, CDR2 SVGAGI, per germline. The J segment lost 7 bases and the V segment lost 3 bases, leaving 7 bases of the junction unmatched. The CDR3 bases are TGTGCCAGCAGTTATCTGCAGGGGGCGGCTGGCTACACCTTC. It encodes CASSYLQGAAGYTF.

The V call is TRBV7-9, the J call TRBJ2-1, with D uncertain. The V and J ends lost 4 bases and 0 bases respectively, with 10 bases between them. From germline, CDR1 is SEHNR and CDR2 FQNEAQ (reference sequence). The CDR3 runs 15 residues. The CDR3 reads CASSSYKSSYNEQFF. The CDR3 nucleotides read TGTGCCAGCAGCTCGTATAAGAGCTCCTACAATGAGCAGTTCTTC.

CDR3 sequence reads: CASSFGGMAYEQYF. DNA for the CDR3: TGTGCCAGCAGCTTCGGCGGGATGGCCTACGAGCAGTACTTC. The genes are TRBV5-4 and TRBJ2-7; tentatively, D is TRBD2 (6 bases). V shed 2 bases and J shed 2 bases, with 11 bases lying between them. From germline, CDR1 is SGHNT and CDR2 YYREEE (reference sequence). CDR3 size: 14 residues.

The chain links TRBV7-9 to TRBJ1-1, with a weak D call TRBD1 (6 bases). The CDR3 totals 14 residues. Trimming stripped 7 bases from V and 5 bases from J, with 17 bases between. Per germline, CDR1 SEHNR and CDR2 FQNEAQ (reference sequence). The CDR3 region is CASIPIRGSTEAFF. In DNA, the CDR3 is TGTGCCAGCATCCCTATAAGGGGGTCGACTGAAGCTTTCTTT.

This clone was detected a few times. This chain uses TRBV29-1 with TRBJ2-3, with TRBD1 identical over 9 bases. The trim removed 3 bases at V and 6 bases at J, leaving 13 bases unmatched. The germline CDR1 and CDR2 sequences are SQVTM and ANQGSEA. CDR3 size: 16 residues. The CDR3 nucleotides are TGCAGCGTTGACCATTGGGACAGGGAAGGTTATGATACGCAGTATTTT. It is translated as CSVDHWDREGYDTQYF.

This chain links TRBV28 with TRBJ2-7, with D tentatively TRBD2 (6 bases). The germline V gene encodes CDR1 MDHEN and CDR2 SYDVKM. Trimming cost V 6 bases and J 5 bases, with 20 bases left between them. This CDR3 is 15 amino acids long. CDR3 bases: TGTGCCAGCAGCCAAGGAGGGTACGGTCTGGACGAGCAGTACTTC. Its protein is CASSQGGYGLDEQYF.